This TCR beta chain was identified in a study of blood T cell repertoires in COVID-19. Across the study: COVID-19 samples, acute and convalescent, were from the United States, Italy and Spain.

Generated by immunoSEQ multiplex PCR, the TCRdb table keeps only in-frame clones and is missing some. The data contain about 380,000 clones, about 90% of them singletons. The sequence was collected from a woman aged 25 to 39 who had recovered from COVID-19. The source material was PBMCs or T cells enriched from blood (not recorded which).

CDR3: CASGWTGLQPQHF. CDR3 DNA sequence: TGTGCCAGCGGGTGGACAGGGCTTCAGCCCCAGCATTTT. This chain links TRBV27 with TRBJ1-5, with TRBD1 matching over 8 bases. V trimming: 8 bases; J trimming: 6 bases; junction bases outside the gene matches: 6. CDR3 length: 13 residues. From germline, CDR1 is MNHEY and CDR2 SMNVEV (reference sequence).